A single sample gave rise to the 4 T cell receptor beta chains below, sequenced in a study of PD-1 blockade in classical Hodgkin lymphoma. Autologous stem cell transplantation was followed by relapse in every patient, and brentuximab vedotin exposure varied. The protocol was immunoSEQ multiplex PCR, while the TCRdb copy is restricted to in-frame clones and leaves out a portion. This sample has tens of thousands of clones, with roughly 73% found just once. The sample consisted of peripheral blood mononuclear cells (PBMCs), taken at baseline. These receptors originate from a human donor with classical Hodgkin lymphoma.

The chain uses TRBV4-1 and TRBJ1-1; unclear D gene. Trimming pared 2 bases from V and 2 bases from J, leaving 15 bases between. This CDR3 region has 16 residues. From germline, CDR1 is MGHRA and CDR2 YSYEKL. CDR3 loop: CASSQPLDSVNTEAFF. CDR3 DNA sequence: TGCGCCAGCAGCCAACCTCTGGACTCAGTTAACACTGAAGCTTTCTTT.

This clone appeared once. The CDR3 region is CASSLAGLVERPYNEQFF. The CDR3 region has the DNA TGTGCCAGCAGCTTAGCAGGACTAGTCGAACGCCCCTACAATGAGCAGTTCTTC. The chain joins TRBV7-2 to TRBJ2-1, with 7 bases fitting TRBD2. Germline V gives CDR1 SGHTA, CDR2 FQGNSA. There are 18 residues in the CDR3. V lost 0 bases to trimming and J lost 2 bases; unmatched junction nucleotides: 10.

The J gene is TRBJ2-1, the V gene TRBV29-1, with D possibly being TRBD2 (6 bases). V dropped 5 bases and J dropped 0 bases, with 14 bases sitting between them. The CDR3 is 15 amino acids. Looked up from germline, CDR1 is SQVTM and CDR2 is ANQGSEA. This CDR3 is CSVPRGYPSYNEQFF. Written as DNA, the CDR3 is TGCAGCGTTCCCCGGGGGTATCCCTCCTACAATGAGCAGTTCTTC.

The V gene is TRBV2, the J gene TRBJ1-2; D unresolved. Germline CDR1 reads SNHLY; CDR2 reads FYNNEI. V lost 3 bases, J lost 1 base, and 6 bases lay in between. This CDR3 has 13 residues. CDR3 residues: CASSEWGNYGYTF. The DNA for the CDR3 is TGTGCCAGCAGTGAGTGGGGTAACTATGGCTACACCTTC.